This T cell receptor (beta chain) was captured by sequencing in a study of T cells after yellow fever vaccination. Germline values: CDR1 DFQATT, CDR2 SNEGSKA (reference sequence). Trimming cost V 5 bases and J 12 bases, with 14 bases left between them. This CDR3 is 11 amino acids long. This clonotype was observed a handful of times. Using its own MiXCR run on the 5' RACE reads, TCRdb lists one record per CDR3 protein. The sample has about 260,000 distinct CDR3 sequences; roughly 5.6% are singletons. This receptor was taken from a man in his late teens or twenties who received the YFV17D yellow fever vaccine. V usage is TRBV20-1 and J usage is TRBJ2-1, with D possibly being TRBD2 (6 bases). This material consisted of CD4+ T cells sorted from PBMCs, taken on the day of the yellow fever booster vaccination. CDR3 sequence reads: CSAPWGVRQFF. The CDR3 DNA reads as TGCAGTGCTCCCTGGGGGGTTCGGCAGTTCTTC.